These 10 T cell receptor beta chains originate from one sample sequenced in a study of response to subunit inactivated influenza vaccine. TCRdb called the RT-PCR reads again in MiXCR, with one record for every CDR3 protein. Of approximately 520,000 distinct CDR3 sequences listed, 16% are singletons. The starting material was CD4+ T cells sorted from PBMCs, obtained 23 to 25 months after vaccination. These receptors originate from a man between 45 and 75 years old who received an inactivated influenza vaccine.

The chain links TRBV6-1 to TRBJ1-3; D is unresolved. The CDR3 runs to 16 residues. CDR1 is MNHNS and CDR2 is SASEGT in the germline V gene. Trimming stripped 5 bases from V and 0 bases from J, with 14 bases between. Here the CDR3 DNA reads TGTGCCAGCAGTCCGAGGACGGAGAGCTCTGGAAACACCATATATTTT. This translates into CASSPRTESSGNTIYF.

This clonotype appeared a few times. The V call is TRBV20-1, the J call TRBJ2-2; 9 bases match TRBD2. The CDR3 contains 14 residues. Germline V lookup: CDR1 DFQATT, CDR2 SNEGSKA (reference sequence). The ends lost 3 bases at V and 8 bases at J; junction bases unmatched: 7. Here the CDR3 reads CSARRVAGVGELFF. In DNA form, the CDR3 reads TGCAGTGCTAGGAGGGTAGCGGGGGTTGGGGAGCTGTTTTTT.

This sequence joins TRBV6-5 and TRBJ2-7; D remains ambiguous. CDR1 is MNHEY, CDR2 SVGAGI, per germline. This CDR3 region has 18 residues. Between the trimmed V and J ends, which lost 2 bases and 1 base, there was a span of 21 bases. The CDR3 loop reads CASSYGPRVSDPSYEQYF. The CDR3 nucleotides read TGTGCCAGCAGTTACGGGCCTAGAGTCAGCGACCCATCCTACGAGCAGTACTTC.

The chain has TRBV14 and TRBJ1-2, with D maybe TRBD1 (5 bases). This CDR3 comprises 15 residues. The germline V and J ends were trimmed by 1 base and 5 bases, with 14 bases remaining between them. Per the germline V gene, CDR1 is SGHDN and CDR2 is FVKESK. CDR3 DNA sequence: TGTGCCAGCAGCCAAGCTGTAGGGGCGGTTTATGGCTACACCTTC. It encodes CASSQAVGAVYGYTF.

The V and J genes are TRBV29-1 and TRBJ2-2, with D tentatively TRBD1 or TRBD2 (5 bases each). Germline CDR1 and CDR2: SQVTM and ANQGSEA. The V end was cut by 5 bases, the J end by 0 bases, with 13 bases between. CDR3 length: 15 amino acids. The CDR3 region is CSVRSGTANTGELFF. The CDR3 coding sequence is TGCAGCGTTCGTTCAGGGACCGCGAACACCGGGGAGCTGTTTTTT.

This clonotype was observed a few times. The rearrangement joins TRBV28 to TRBJ1-5; tentatively, D is TRBD1 (5 bases). The CDR3 covers 15 residues. V was pared by 7 bases and J by 5 bases, with 18 bases between. Germline values: CDR1 MDHEN, CDR2 SYDVKM. The CDR3 reads CASNNIQGNHQPQHF. The CDR3 nucleotides are TGTGCCAGCAACAACATCCAGGGAAACCATCAGCCCCAGCATTTT. The full variable domain, completed using reference TRBV28 and TRBJ1-5, is DVKVTQSSRYLVKRTGEKVFLECVQDMDHENMFWYRQDPGLGLRLIYFSYDVKMKEKGDIPEGYSVSREKKERFSLILESASTNQTSMYLCASNNIQGNHQPQHFGDGTRLSIL.

Ten or more counts support this clonotype. The V and J genes are TRBV7-9 and TRBJ2-7; D call uncertain. Trimming took off 5 bases at V and 3 bases at J, with 8 bases between the two ends. CDR3 length equals 12 residues. Germline lookup yields CDR1 SEHNR and CDR2 FQNEAQ (reference sequence). The CDR3 sequence: CASSLQNYEQYF. The CDR3 coding sequence is TGTGCCAGCAGCCTCCAAAACTACGAGCAGTACTTC.

This clonotype was detected a few times. The V call is TRBV28, the J call TRBJ2-7, with 7 positions matching TRBD2. V was clipped by 3 bases and J by 4 bases; unmatched bases: 6. The germline gives CDR1 MDHEN, CDR2 SYDVKM. The CDR3 is 14 residues long. The CDR3 reads CASSFALAPYEQYF. DNA of the CDR3: TGTGCCAGCAGTTTTGCACTAGCGCCATACGAGCAGTACTTC.

The chain carries TRBV6-2 or TRBV6-3 and TRBJ2-1; 12 bases match TRBD2. CDR3 size: 17 residues. The trim removed 2 bases at V and 3 bases at J, leaving 5 bases unmatched. Germline V lookup: CDR1 MNHEY, CDR2 SVGEGT. The CDR3 sequence is CASSYRATSGSYNEQFF. The CDR3 DNA reads TGTGCCAGCAGTTACAGGGCGACTAGCGGGAGCTACAATGAGCAGTTCTTC.

Details on this clonotype: One junction end does not reproduce the germline sequence, and a read error may be involved. The V and J genes are TRBV11-3 and TRBJ2-1, with 10 bases that match TRBD2. Looked up from germline, CDR1 is SGHNT and CDR2 is YENEEA. This CDR3 has 13 residues. CDR3 in DNA: TGTGCCAGCAGCCAAAGAAGCGGGGGGGCCTCAGTCTTC. Translated, it gives CASSQRSGGASVF.